This TCR beta chain was observed in a study of blood T cell repertoires in COVID-19 (dated by TCRdb to 2018 to 2020). Concerning the study at large: The collaborator samples originated in the United States, Italy and Spain and spanned the acute and convalescent phases of COVID-19. The prospective study material was composed of cDNA or gDNA derived from T cells, B-cell-depleted T cells, or PBMCs. Subjects who had been exposed to COVID-19, were actively infected with it, or had recovered from it provided the deeply sampled blood TCRbeta repertoires that made up the dataset. The repertoires were released in a freely available public database meant as a resource for research on the immune response to SARS-CoV-2. Samples came from the ongoing ImmuneRACE study (first 160 participants) plus 1,254 subjects from 6 global collaborators. A de-identified subject ID, COVID-19 status, age in years and sex were almost always included in the sample metadata. Where HLA class I and class II types were available, the types were taken from metadata supplied by the sample provider, not from assay-based typing. What the study reported, not specific to this receptor: The amount of clinical and demographic metadata varied by source and participant and was provided uncurated.

In the germline V gene (reference sequence), CDR1 corresponds to MNHEY and CDR2 to SMNVEV. The CDR3 runs 13 amino acids, cysteine and phenylalanine included. This entry keeps only the CDR3 DNA: 39 bases, framed from base 1. V gives up 4 bases and J gives up 1 base, and the segment between their germline ends measures 7 bases. Of note for this clone: No antigen is known for it. One base away there is no much larger clone; base qualities are not given.

TCRbeta CDR3 regions were amplified from genomic DNA by means of the immunoSEQ Assay, a bias-controlled multiplex PCR. The original pipeline was this. The number of nucleated cells in each sample was estimated by amplification of reference gene primers within the assay. Sequence reads were collapsed and filtered to measure the absolute abundance of every unique TCRbeta CDR3 rearrangement. For each sample, productive Simpson clonality was calculated as the square root of Simpson's diversity index over productive rearrangements. TCRdb re-hosts the immuneACCESS table, in-frame sequences only. Its copies lack some clones; in the studies checked, an unresolved V gene accounts for under half of them, and the cause for the rest is not known. V, J and clone size derive from that table, while D and trimming were established from the DNA sequence. Within this sample are tens of thousands of clones, with 75% to 85% of them counted one time only. Approximately 7.6% of the sample comes from the top ten.

Collaborating institutions collected whole blood in K2EDTA tubes following their own protocols. For TCRbeta analysis, collaborators shipped samples as frozen whole blood, isolated PBMCs, or DNA extracted from either of those sample types. The source material was peripheral blood. Recombination linked TRBV27 to TRBJ1-1, with an unclear D gene assignment. The TCR comes from a human donor in a cohort sampled during active COVID-19. The DNA reads as follows: TGTGCCAGCAGTTCCCGAGGGAACACTGAAGCTTTCTTT. It specifies CASSSRGNTEAFF.